This record looks at one TCR beta chain sequence and its context. Its antigen remains unidentified. Patients sequenced had flow cytometry evidence of CD8+CD57+ cell expansion. In a sixth of the 12 patients, CD8+CD57+ effector memory cells also underwent sequencing. Every patient presented with severe acquired aplastic anemia. Patients were treatment-naive when blood was sampled. Once CD8+CD57+ cells had been bead-enriched, they gave a mean 1.6 ug DNA. These data are taken from a study of CD8+CD57+ T cells in acquired aplastic anemia. Genomic DNA was employed as the template in profiling TCR beta VDJ and CDR3. TCRdb independently ran MiXCR on the reads; one entry per CDR3 protein. The sample consists of about 20,000 distinct CDR3 sequences, roughly 40% of them appearing once. General study results and limits: Diversity was reduced in patient CD8+CD57+ cells relative to total CD4+ and CD8+ pools.

What was sequenced was CD8+CD57+ T cells sorted from PBMCs. As to subset: bead-enriched CD8+CD57+ effector memory T cells from SAA patients. This receptor was taken from a human donor with aplastic anemia.

The CDR3 is CASSLVSDQPQHF. In DNA form, the CDR3 reads TGTGCCAGCAGCTTAGTATCGGACCAGCCCCAGCATTTT. The chain joins TRBV7-2 to TRBJ1-5; unclear D gene. The germline V gene has CDR1 SGHTA and CDR2 FQGNSA. Trimming stripped 1 base from V and 7 bases from J, with 8 bases between. The CDR3 runs 13 residues.